One and the same sample provided the 29 T cell receptor beta chains below, sequenced in a study of control samples from healthy donors and cancer patients. TCRdb's copy holds only in-frame clones and misses some; the assay was immunoSEQ multiplex PCR. The repertoire consists of around 83,000 clones, with approximately 93% occurring once and the leading ten covering around 1.3%. The sample consisted of PBMCs. The source of these receptors is a woman aged 40 to 55 with lung cancer.

This chain links TRBV7-6 with TRBJ2-3; 7 bases agree with TRBD2. The CDR3 has 14 residues. V was pared by 2 bases and J by 5 bases, with 4 bases of the junction left unmatched. CDR1 is SGHVS and CDR2 is FNYEAQ in the germline V gene. The DNA for the CDR3 is TGTGCCAGCAGCTTATTGGGGGGGGGAGATACGCAGTATTTT. Translating gives CASSLLGGGDTQYF. The full variable domain, rest sourced from reference TRBV7-6 and TRBJ2-3, is GAGVSQSPRYKVTKRGQDVALRCDPISGHVSLYWYRQALGQGPEFLTYFNYEAQQDKSGLPNDRFSAERPEGSISTLTIQRTEQRDSAMYRCASSLLGGGDTQYFGPGTRLTVL.

The chain carries TRBV19 and TRBJ1-1; maybe TRBD1 (6 bases). Deletions cut 5 bases from V and 6 bases from J, with 10 bases between. CDR3 length: 12 residues. Germline lookup yields CDR1 LNHDA and CDR2 SQIVND (reference sequence). CDR3 region: CASSPRGSEAFF. DNA for the CDR3: TGTGCCAGTAGTCCTAGGGGGTCTGAAGCTTTCTTT.

The chain joins TRBV6-5 to TRBJ2-2, with 10 nucleotides matching TRBD2. In germline, CDR1 is MNHEY, CDR2 SVGAGI. The CDR3 has 13 amino acids. Losses at the gene ends were 7 bases for V and 4 bases for J; bases not matched to a gene: 0. CDR3 nucleotides: TGTGCCAGCACTAGCGGGGGCACCGGGGAGCTGTTTTTT. It yields the protein CASTSGGTGELFF.

The genes are TRBV9 and TRBJ1-4; TRBD1 matches at 9 bases. Germline V gene sequence: CDR1 SGDLS, CDR2 YYNGEE. The CDR3 is 14 amino acids. J was trimmed by 8 bases and V by 5 bases; bases with no gene match: 7. The CDR3 sequence is CASSGQGSREKLFF. The CDR3 DNA follows: TGTGCCAGCAGTGGACAGGGGTCGCGCGAAAAACTGTTTTTT.

This chain uses TRBV3-1 (or the pseudogene TRBV3-2) with TRBJ2-7; maybe TRBD2 (5 bases). Germline CDR1 reads LGHDT; CDR2 reads YNNKEL (reference sequence). Trimming shortened V by 4 bases and J by 2 bases, and 9 bases separated the two germline ends. This CDR3 spans 13 amino acids. CDR3 in DNA: TGTGCCAGCAGCCCACCGGGAACCTACGAGCAGTACTTC. It codes for CASSPPGTYEQYF.

This clone has a single count. The V and J genes are TRBV11-3 and TRBJ2-2; the match to TRBD1 covers 8 bases. The CDR3 has 19 amino acids. CDR1 is SGHNT, CDR2 YENEEA, per germline. The ends lost 5 bases at V and 0 bases at J; junction bases unmatched: 14. In nucleotides, the CDR3 is TGTGCCAGCAGCCCCGGGACAGGCTTCTTCTACTCGAACACCGGGGAGCTGTTTTTT. Residues: CASSPGTGFFYSNTGELFF.

The rearrangement uses TRBV7-9 and TRBJ2-2; D not resolved. Trimming left V 3 bases short and J 5 bases short, with 7 bases between. Looked up from germline, CDR1 is SEHNR and CDR2 is FQNEAQ (reference sequence). This CDR3 spans 13 amino acids. The CDR3 loop reads CASSFERTGELFF. The CDR3 DNA reads TGTGCCAGCAGCTTCGAAAGGACCGGGGAGCTGTTTTTT.

The CDR3 DNA reads as TGTGCCAGCAGCTTAGGCCCCCTCAATGAGCAGTTCTTC. As protein: CASSLGPLNEQFF. V usage is TRBV7-3 and J usage is TRBJ2-1, with D hard to call. Trimming removed 2 bases at V and 6 bases at J, with 8 bases between. There are 13 residues in the CDR3. Per germline, CDR1 SGHTA and CDR2 FQGTGA.

This rearrangement joins TRBV3-1 (or the pseudogene TRBV3-2) to TRBJ2-7; the D call may be TRBD1 or TRBD2 (5 bases each). This CDR3 spans 13 amino acids. The germline V gene has CDR1 LGHDT and CDR2 YNNKEL (reference sequence). Trimming took 1 base from V and 6 from J, leaving 10 bases between them. CDR3 sequence: CASSQGDLSEQYF. In DNA form, the CDR3 reads TGTGCCAGCAGCCAAGGGGACCTAAGCGAGCAGTACTTC.

The rearrangement joins TRBV30 to TRBJ2-1; no reliable D call. Trimming took off 2 bases at V and 7 bases at J, with 6 bases between the two ends. Germline values: CDR1 GTSNPN, CDR2 SVGIG (reference sequence). The CDR3 runs 11 residues. The CDR3 bases are TGTGCCTGGAGTCCTAAGAATGAGCAGTTCTTC. Residues: CAWSPKNEQFF.

The rearrangement uses TRBV12-5 and TRBJ1-2; 9 bases line up with TRBD1. There are 17 residues in the CDR3. The V gene's germline CDR1 is LGHNT and CDR2 FRNRAP. Trimming at V came to 2 bases and at J to 6 bases, leaving 13 bases not matched to a gene. The CDR3 region is CASGLSPIYRDRDGYTF. The CDR3, as DNA: TGTGCTAGTGGTTTGTCTCCTATTTACCGGGACAGGGATGGCTACACCTTC.

The chain recombines TRBV5-6 with TRBJ1-2, with unresolved D. The CDR3 contains 13 residues. V gave up 5 bases and J gave up 2 bases, with 10 bases separating them. CDR1 and CDR2 from the germline V gene are SGHDT and YYEEEE. CDR3 coding DNA: TGTGCCAGCAGACCAACAGACAACTATGGCTACACCTTC. Translating it yields CASRPTDNYGYTF. The full variable domain, completed using reference TRBV5-6 and TRBJ1-2, is DAGVTQSPTHLIKTRGQQVTLRCSPKSGHDTVSWYQQALGQGPQFIFQYYEEEERQRGNFPDRFSGHQFPNYSSELNVNALLLGDSALYLCASRPTDNYGYTFGSGTRLTVV.

V is TRBV19 and J is TRBJ2-5, with D perhaps assigned TRBD1 or TRBD2 (5 bases each). V was shortened by 3 bases and J by 5 bases, with 19 bases between the two germline ends. This CDR3 contains 16 residues. The germline gives CDR1 LNHDA, CDR2 SQIVND (reference sequence). The CDR3 bases are TGTGCCAGTAGTATGGACTCCGGGGCATTCGGGGAGACCCAGTACTTC. This gives the protein CASSMDSGAFGETQYF.

The chain couples TRBV7-8 to TRBJ2-1, with TRBD2 matching 10 bases. V lost 6 bases, J lost 6 bases, and 5 bases stayed unmatched. CDR3 length equals 14 residues. Germline values: CDR1 SGHVS, CDR2 FQNEAQ. This CDR3 is CASRAGGLPNEQFF. CDR3 sequence (DNA): TGTGCCAGCAGAGCGGGGGGGCTCCCCAATGAGCAGTTCTTC.

The J gene is TRBJ1-2, the V gene TRBV5-1; no clear D gene. Germline assignment: CDR1 SGHRS and CDR2 YFSETQ. There are 13 residues in the CDR3. Between the trimmed V and J ends, which lost 0 bases and 6 bases, there was a span of 9 bases. The CDR3, as DNA: TGCGCCAGCAGCTTGGACTGGGGAGATGGCTACACCTTC. Amino acid sequence: CASSLDWGDGYTF. The full variable domain, its missing parts supplied by reference TRBV5-1 and TRBJ1-2, is KAGVTQTPRYLIKTRGQQVTLSCSPISGHRSVSWYQQTPGQGLQFLFEYFSETQRNKGNFPGRFSGRQFSNSRSEMNVSTLELGDSALYLCASSLDWGDGYTFGSGTRLTVV.

This clone was picked up one time. DNA for the CDR3: TGTGCCAGCAGCGCCCATGGTGGGAACACTGAAGCTTTCTTT. It is translated as CASSAHGGNTEAFF. The V and J genes are TRBV9 and TRBJ1-1; no clear D gene. Germline CDR1 reads SGDLS; CDR2 reads YYNGEE. V dropped 3 bases and J dropped 1 base, with 10 bases sitting between them. The length of the CDR3 is 14 residues.

V usage is TRBV9 and J usage is TRBJ1-3; 7 bases map to TRBD1. The J segment lost 3 bases and the V segment lost 0 bases, leaving 3 bases of the junction unmatched. The CDR3 covers 15 residues. The germline V gene encodes CDR1 SGDLS and CDR2 YYNGEE. The chain's CDR3 is CASSVGQGGGNTIYF. CDR3 DNA: TGTGCCAGCAGCGTAGGTCAGGGGGGTGGAAACACCATATATTTT.

This sequence joins TRBV7-2 and TRBJ1-2; 8 bases map to TRBD1. The germline gives CDR1 SGHTA, CDR2 FQGNSA. V trimming: 5 bases; J trimming: 8 bases; junction bases outside the gene matches: 7. The CDR3 contains 13 residues. The CDR3 loop reads CASSTRTGRGYTF. Here the CDR3 DNA reads TGTGCCAGCAGCACCCGGACAGGGAGAGGCTACACCTTC.

The genes are TRBV3-1 (or the pseudogene TRBV3-2) and TRBJ2-1; a weak D match, TRBD2 (5 bases). CDR3 size: 16 residues. The V end lost 4 bases, the J end lost 3 bases, and 16 bases lay between the germline ends. From germline, CDR1 is LGHDT and CDR2 YNNKEL (reference sequence). The CDR3 bases are TGTGCCAGCAGCCTTCTGTCGGACTCGATCTACAATGAGCAGTTCTTC. As protein: CASSLLSDSIYNEQFF.

The V call is TRBV4-2, the J call TRBJ1-4, with TRBD1 identical over 9 bases. The CDR3 is 16 amino acids. Trimming at V came to 0 bases and at J to 8 bases, leaving 7 bases not matched to a gene. CDR1 and CDR2 (germline): LGHNA, YNFKEQ. CDR3 DNA sequence: TGTGCCAGCAGCCAAGATTCGGGACAGGGTCACGAAAAACTGTTTTTT. It specifies CASSQDSGQGHEKLFF.

V and J are TRBV28 and TRBJ2-3; 10 bases map to TRBD2. Germline V gene lookup returns CDR1 MDHEN and CDR2 SYDVKM. The CDR3 sequence is 16 residues long. V lost 5 bases, J lost 0 bases, and 5 bases stayed unmatched. The CDR3 spells CASSAPSGGSTDTQYF. CDR3 nucleotide sequence: TGTGCCAGCAGTGCCCCTAGCGGGGGAAGCACAGATACGCAGTATTTT.

CDR3 loop: CASSLENNEQFF. The CDR3 coding sequence is TGTGCCAGCAGCCTGGAAAACAATGAGCAGTTCTTC. J is TRBJ2-1 and V is TRBV7-6; D uncertain. The CDR3 loop spans 12 amino acids. Germline V gene data show CDR1 as SGHVS and CDR2 as FNYEAQ. V was clipped by 5 bases and J by 5 bases, with 7 bases between them.

The chain employs TRBV23-1 and TRBJ2-1, with D hard to call. TRBV23-1 is placed among ORFs of uncertain function. Deletions cut 3 bases from V and 3 bases from J, with 9 bases between. This CDR3 spans 14 amino acids. The CDR3 region has the DNA TGCGCCAGCAGTCACCCCCCCAACTACAATGAGCAGTTCTTC. It encodes CASSHPPNYNEQFF.

This chain connects TRBV30 to TRBJ1-1; no clear D. The CDR3 covers 11 residues. Trimming left V 6 bases short and J 0 bases short, with 5 bases between. The germline CDR1 and CDR2 sequences are GTSNPN and SVGIG (reference sequence). The CDR3: CACRLNTEAFF. The CDR3 DNA is TGTGCCTGTAGACTGAACACTGAAGCTTTCTTT. The full variable domain, in which reference TRBV30 and TRBJ1-1 provide the parts outside the CDR3, is SQTIHQWPATLVQPVGSPLSLECTVEGTSNPNLYWYRQAAGRGLQLLFYSVGIGQISSEVPQNLSASRPQDRQFILSSKKLLLSDSGFYLCACRLNTEAFFGQGTRLTVV.

V is TRBV5-4 and J is TRBJ2-1, with 15 positions matching TRBD2. The junction had 4 bases not matched to a gene; V was cut back by 2 bases and J by 10 bases. There are 15 residues in the CDR3. The germline V gene has CDR1 SGHNT and CDR2 YYREEE (reference sequence). The CDR3 region is CASSFRTSGGGEQFF. CDR3 nucleotides: TGTGCCAGCAGCTTCAGGACTAGCGGGGGGGGCGAGCAGTTCTTC.

CDR3 residues: CASSYPSRRGHNEQFF. CDR3 bases: TGTGCCAGCAGTTACCCCAGTCGGCGGGGGCACAATGAGCAGTTCTTC. The J gene is TRBJ2-1, the V gene TRBV6-6; TRBD2 is a possible D gene (7 bases). Trimming pared 2 bases from V and 5 bases from J, leaving 16 bases between. Germline V gene lookup returns CDR1 MNHNY and CDR2 SVGAGI (reference sequence). CDR3 length: 16 amino acids.

This chain uses TRBV19 with TRBJ1-5; D unclear. This CDR3 is 15 amino acids long. Germline CDR1 LNHDA, CDR2 SQIVND (reference sequence). V was pared by 0 bases and J by 0 bases, with 6 bases between. CDR3 residues: CASSIEITSNQPQHF. The CDR3 bases are TGTGCCAGTAGTATAGAGATAACTAGCAATCAGCCCCAGCATTTT.

The CDR3 here is CASSSSLGQGKEGSYNEQFF. The CDR3 coding sequence is TGTGCCAGCAGTTCCTCCCTCGGACAGGGCAAGGAGGGGTCCTACAATGAGCAGTTCTTC. The V gene is TRBV28, the J gene TRBJ2-1, with 8 nucleotides matching TRBD1. The CDR3 spans 20 residues. V lost 4 bases, J lost 1 base, and 18 bases stayed unmatched. From germline, CDR1 is MDHEN and CDR2 SYDVKM.

The chain uses TRBV5-5 and TRBJ1-3; 8 nucleotides align to TRBD1. The CDR3 runs to 17 residues. CDR1 is SGHKS, CDR2 YYEKEE, per germline (reference sequence). The V gene end was trimmed by 0 bases and the J gene end by 4 bases; junction bases not matched to a gene: 9. The CDR3 DNA sequence: TGTGCCAGCAGCTTGGCTCTTCCAGGGGGCGCGGGAAACACCATATATTTT. Residues: CASSLALPGGAGNTIYF.